The present T cell receptor (beta chain) was sequenced within a study of T-cell memory formation after mild COVID-19. Study context: TCR clusters were mostly confined to one donor each.

The CDR3 spans 14 residues. The germline V gene encodes CDR1 LNHNV and CDR2 YYDKDF (reference sequence). The V segment lost 0 bases and the J segment 6 bases; nucleotides outside the gene matches: 2. One entry per CDR3 protein results from TCRdb running MiXCR on the 5' RACE reads. This repertoire shows hundreds of thousands of distinct CDR3 sequences, roughly 21% found once; its top ten account for around 12%. The source is an adult woman who had mild COVID-19 (a few samples of this study predate the infection). Cell type and time point are not known. This chain connects TRBV15 to TRBJ2-1, with 7 nucleotides matching TRBD2. Sequencing was performed on PBMCs or a T cell subset sorted from them (not recorded which). CDR3 residues: CATSRDREGNEQFF. In DNA form, the CDR3 reads TGTGCCACCAGCAGAGACAGGGAGGGCAATGAGCAGTTCTTC.